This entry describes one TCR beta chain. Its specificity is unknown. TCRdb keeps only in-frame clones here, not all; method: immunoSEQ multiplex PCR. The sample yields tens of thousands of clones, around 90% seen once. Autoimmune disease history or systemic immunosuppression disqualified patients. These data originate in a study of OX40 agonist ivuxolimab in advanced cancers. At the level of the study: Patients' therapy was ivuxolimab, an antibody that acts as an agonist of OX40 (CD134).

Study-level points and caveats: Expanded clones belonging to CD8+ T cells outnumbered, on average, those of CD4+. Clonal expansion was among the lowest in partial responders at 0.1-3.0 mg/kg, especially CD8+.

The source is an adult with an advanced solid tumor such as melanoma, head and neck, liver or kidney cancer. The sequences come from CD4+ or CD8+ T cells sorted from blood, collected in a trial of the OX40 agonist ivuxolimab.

CDR3 residues: CASSTTRKGGVEAFF. CDR3 DNA: TGTGCCAGCAGCACCACCCGCAAAGGGGGCGTTGAAGCTTTCTTT. The rearrangement uses TRBV6-5 and TRBJ1-1, with 7 bases matching TRBD1. Germline loops: CDR1 MNHEY, CDR2 SVGAGI. Trimming at V came to 6 bases and at J to 7 bases, leaving 14 bases not matched to a gene. The CDR3 totals 15 residues.